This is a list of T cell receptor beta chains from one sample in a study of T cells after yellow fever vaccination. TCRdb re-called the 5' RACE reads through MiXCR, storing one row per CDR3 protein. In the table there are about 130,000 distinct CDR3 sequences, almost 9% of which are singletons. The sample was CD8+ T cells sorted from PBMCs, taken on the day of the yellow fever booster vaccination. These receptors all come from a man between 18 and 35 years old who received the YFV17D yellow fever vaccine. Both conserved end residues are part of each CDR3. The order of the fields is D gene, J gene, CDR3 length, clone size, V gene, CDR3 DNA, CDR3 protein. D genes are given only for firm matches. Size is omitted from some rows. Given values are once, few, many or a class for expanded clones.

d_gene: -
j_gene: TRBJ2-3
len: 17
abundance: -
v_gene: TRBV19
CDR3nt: TGTGCCAGTAGTACCTCTCGCGGGGGCCGAAGCACAGATACGCAGTATTTT
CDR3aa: CASSTSRGGRSTDTQYF

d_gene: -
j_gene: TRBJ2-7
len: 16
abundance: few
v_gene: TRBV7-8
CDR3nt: TGTGCCAGCAGCTTAGTCACGGGGGTAACGGGCTACGAGCAGTACTTC
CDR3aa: CASSLVTGVTGYEQYF

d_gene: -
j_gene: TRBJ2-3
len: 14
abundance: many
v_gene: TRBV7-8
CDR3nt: TGTGCCAGCAGCTTAGCAGGGACGGAGAGGCCTCAGTATTTT
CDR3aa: CASSLAGTERPQYF

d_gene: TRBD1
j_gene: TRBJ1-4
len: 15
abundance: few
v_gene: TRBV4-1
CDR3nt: TGCGCCAGCAGCCCGTGGGACAGGGAGAATGAAAAACTGTTTTTT
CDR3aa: CASSPWDRENEKLFF

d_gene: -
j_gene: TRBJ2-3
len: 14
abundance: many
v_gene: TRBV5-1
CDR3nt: TGCGCCAGCAGCCCCCTTGGGGGCACAGATACGCAGTATTTT
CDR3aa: CASSPLGGTDTQYF

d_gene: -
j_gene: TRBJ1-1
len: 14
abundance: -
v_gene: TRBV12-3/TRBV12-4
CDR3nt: TGTGCCAGCAGTTCGACAGGCTCGAACACTGAAGCTTTCTTT
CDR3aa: CASSSTGSNTEAFF

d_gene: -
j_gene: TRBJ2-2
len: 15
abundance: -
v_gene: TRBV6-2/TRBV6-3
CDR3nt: TGTGCCAGCCGCGCTCTGGACAGTAACACCGGGGAGCTGTTTTTT
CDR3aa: CASRALDSNTGELFF

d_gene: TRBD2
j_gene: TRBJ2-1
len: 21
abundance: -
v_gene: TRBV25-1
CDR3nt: TGTGCCAGCAGTGGCCCCTCGCTTAGCGGGGGGGCCCTAGGCTCCTACAATGAGCAGTTCTTC
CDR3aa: CASSGPSLSGGALGSYNEQFF

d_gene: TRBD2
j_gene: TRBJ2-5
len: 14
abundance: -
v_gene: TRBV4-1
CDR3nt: TGCGCCAGCAGTCCATCGGGACTAAGGGAGACCCAGTACTTC
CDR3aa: CASSPSGLRETQYF

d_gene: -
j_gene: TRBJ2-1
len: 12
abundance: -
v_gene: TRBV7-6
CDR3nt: TGTGCCAGCAGCTTAATCGGCTGGGAGCAGTTCTTC
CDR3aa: CASSLIGWEQFF

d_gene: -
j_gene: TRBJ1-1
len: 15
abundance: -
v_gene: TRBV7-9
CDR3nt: TGTGCCAGCAGCTTTACCTCGACAGGGAACACTGAAGCTTTCTTT
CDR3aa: CASSFTSTGNTEAFF

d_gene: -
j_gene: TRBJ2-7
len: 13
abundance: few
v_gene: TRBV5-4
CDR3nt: TGTGCCAGCAGCCCAAGGGACGGTTACGAGCAGTACTTC
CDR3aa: CASSPRDGYEQYF

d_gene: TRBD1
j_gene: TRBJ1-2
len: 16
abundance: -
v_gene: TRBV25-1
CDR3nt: TGTGCCAGCAGTGGAGGAACATTCCAGGGGGGACACGGCTACACCTTC
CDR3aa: CASSGGTFQGGHGYTF

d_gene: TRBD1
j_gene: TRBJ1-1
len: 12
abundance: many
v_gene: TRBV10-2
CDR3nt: TGCGCCAGCAGCCCCAGGGGGTTTAGGGCTTTCTTT
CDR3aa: CASSPRGFRAFF

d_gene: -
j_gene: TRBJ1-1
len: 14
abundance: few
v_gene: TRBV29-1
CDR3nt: TGCAGCGTTTTCATGGCTACGGGGAACACTGAAGCTTTCTTT
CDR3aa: CSVFMATGNTEAFF

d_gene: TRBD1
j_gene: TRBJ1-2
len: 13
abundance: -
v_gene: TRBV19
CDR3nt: TGTGCCAGTAGTATACCAGGGGGCTTTGGCTACACCTTC
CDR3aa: CASSIPGGFGYTF

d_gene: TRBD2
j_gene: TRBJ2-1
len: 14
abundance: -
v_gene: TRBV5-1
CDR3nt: TGCGCCAGCAGCTTGGTGGGGACTAATAATGAGCAGTTCTTC
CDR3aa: CASSLVGTNNEQFF

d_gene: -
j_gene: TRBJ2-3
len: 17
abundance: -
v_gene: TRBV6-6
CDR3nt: TGTGCCACCCTCCAATATTGGACGGATACGCGCACAGATACGCAGTATTTT
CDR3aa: CATLQYWTDTRTDTQYF

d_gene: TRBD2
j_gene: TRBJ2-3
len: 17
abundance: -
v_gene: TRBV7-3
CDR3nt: TGTGCCAGCAGCTTATCTTCTAGCGGGTCCTTGGGAAATACGCAGTATTTT
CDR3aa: CASSLSSSGSLGNTQYF

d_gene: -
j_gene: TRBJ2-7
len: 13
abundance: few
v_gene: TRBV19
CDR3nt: TGTGCCAGTAGTTTGCGACTGGGTCACGAGCAGTACTTC
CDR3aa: CASSLRLGHEQYF

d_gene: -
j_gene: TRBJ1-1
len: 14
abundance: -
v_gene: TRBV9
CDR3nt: TGTGCCAGCAGCGTAGGAGGGGGTAGCACTGAAGCTTTCTTT
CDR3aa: CASSVGGGSTEAFF

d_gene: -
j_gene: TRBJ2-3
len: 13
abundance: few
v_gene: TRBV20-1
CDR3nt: TGCAGTGCAAGAGGGGCAGACACAGATACGCAGTATTTT
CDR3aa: CSARGADTDTQYF

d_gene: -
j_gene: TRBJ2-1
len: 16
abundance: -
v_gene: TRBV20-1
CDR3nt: TGCAGTGCTAGGATTTCGGAGCAGGGCGACTACAATGAGCAGTTCTTC
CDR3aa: CSARISEQGDYNEQFF

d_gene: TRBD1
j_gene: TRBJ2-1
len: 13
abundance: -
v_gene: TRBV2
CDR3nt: TGTGCCAGCAGTTGGAGACAGGGCTATGAGCAGTTCTTC
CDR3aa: CASSWRQGYEQFF

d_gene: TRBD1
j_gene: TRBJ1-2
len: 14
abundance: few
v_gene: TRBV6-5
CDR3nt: TGTGCCAGCAGTTACTCAGCGCAGGGGGATGGCTACACCTTC
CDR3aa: CASSYSAQGDGYTF

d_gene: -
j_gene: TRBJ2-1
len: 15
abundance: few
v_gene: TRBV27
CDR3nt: TGTGCCACCGGCCAGACGGCGGGGCCTTACAATGAGCAGTTCTTC
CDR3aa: CATGQTAGPYNEQFF

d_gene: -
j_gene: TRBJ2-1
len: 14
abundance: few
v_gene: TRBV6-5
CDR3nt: TGTGCCAGCAGTTTAACGACAGCCCACAATGAGCAGTTCTTC
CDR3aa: CASSLTTAHNEQFF

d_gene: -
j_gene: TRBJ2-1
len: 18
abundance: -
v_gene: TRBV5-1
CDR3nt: TGCGCCAGCAGCTTGTATCGAAGTGCGGCCGGGGGAGGCGATGAGCAGTTCTTC
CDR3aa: CASSLYRSAAGGGDEQFF

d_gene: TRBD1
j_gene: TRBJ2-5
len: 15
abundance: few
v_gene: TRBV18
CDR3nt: TGTGCCAGCTCACTCCGGGACAGGCGCCAAGAGACCCAGTACTTC
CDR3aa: CASSLRDRRQETQYF